The source of this T cell receptor beta chain is a study of spatial heterogeneity in lung cancer. Study overall: Detection consistently yielded more beta chains than alpha chains. Raw reads showed each unique TCR and UMI combination turning up more than ten times on average.

The time point is: sample taken at primary tumor resection. Whole RNA, isolated from tumor, nontumor lung or frozen PBMC, was sequenced without prior sorting. 72 TRACERx patients with early, untreated non-small cell lung cancer donated samples. By share, this clonotype counts as medium-sized (0.01 to 0.1%). Losses at the gene ends were 4 bases for V and 7 bases for J; bases not matched to a gene: 8. The CDR3 has 15 residues. Per the germline V gene, CDR1 is DFQATT and CDR2 is SNEGSKA (reference sequence). The library protocol tagged each TCR cDNA with a unique molecular identifier. Each CDR3 protein is one row after TCRdb ran MiXCR on the 5' RACE reads. Seen here are 5,500 to 8,000 distinct CDR3 sequences, about 5% observed once, and the top ten hold around 8.3%.

The rearrangement uses TRBV20-1 and TRBJ2-7; 15 nucleotides line up with TRBD2. The sample here was normal lung tissue next to the tumor, taken at surgery. This receptor was obtained from a female donor with early-stage non-small cell lung cancer. The chain's CDR3 is CSAKTGTSGRLEQYF. CDR3 bases: TGCAGTGCTAAAACCGGGACTAGCGGGAGGTTAGAGCAGTACTTC.